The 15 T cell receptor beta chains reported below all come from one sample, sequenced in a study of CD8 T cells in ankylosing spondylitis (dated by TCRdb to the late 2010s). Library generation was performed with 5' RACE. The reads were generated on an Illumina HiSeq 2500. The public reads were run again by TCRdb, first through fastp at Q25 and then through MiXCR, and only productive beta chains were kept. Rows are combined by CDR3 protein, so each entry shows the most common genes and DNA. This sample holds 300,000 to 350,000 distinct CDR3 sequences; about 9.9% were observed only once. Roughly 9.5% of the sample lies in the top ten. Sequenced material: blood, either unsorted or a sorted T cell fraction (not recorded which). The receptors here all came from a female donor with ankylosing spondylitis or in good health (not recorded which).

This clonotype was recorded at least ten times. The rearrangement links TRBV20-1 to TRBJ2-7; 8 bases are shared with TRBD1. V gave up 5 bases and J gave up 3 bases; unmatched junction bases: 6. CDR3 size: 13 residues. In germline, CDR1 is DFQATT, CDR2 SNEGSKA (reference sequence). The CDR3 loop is CSAQGQGNYEQYF. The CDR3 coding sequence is TGCAGTGCTCAAGGACAGGGAAACTACGAGCAGTACTTC.

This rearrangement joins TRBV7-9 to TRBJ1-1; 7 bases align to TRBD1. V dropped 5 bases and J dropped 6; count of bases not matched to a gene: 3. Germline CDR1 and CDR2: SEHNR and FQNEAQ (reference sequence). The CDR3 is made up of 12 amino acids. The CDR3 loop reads CASSQGTAEAFF. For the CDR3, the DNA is TGTGCCAGCAGCCAAGGGACAGCTGAAGCTTTCTTT.

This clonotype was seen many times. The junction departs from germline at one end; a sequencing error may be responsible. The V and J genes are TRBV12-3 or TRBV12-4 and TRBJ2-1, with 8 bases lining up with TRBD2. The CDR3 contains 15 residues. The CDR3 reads CASSFGRGDYNEQLF. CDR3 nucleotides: TGTGCCAGCAGTTTCGGGCGGGGGGATTACAATGAGCAGCTCTTC.

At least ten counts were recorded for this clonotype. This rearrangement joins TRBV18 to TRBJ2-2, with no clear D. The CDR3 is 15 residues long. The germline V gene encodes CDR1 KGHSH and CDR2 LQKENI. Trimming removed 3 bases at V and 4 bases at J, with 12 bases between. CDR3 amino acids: CASSPGSWSTGELFF. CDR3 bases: TGTGCCAGCTCACCCGGAAGTTGGAGCACCGGGGAGCTGTTTTTT. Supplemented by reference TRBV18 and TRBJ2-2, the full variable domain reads NAGVMQNPRHLVRRRGQEARLRCSPMKGHSHVYWYRQLPEEGLKFMVYLQKENIIDESGMPKERFSAEFPKEGPSILRIQQVVRGDSAAYFCASSPGSWSTGELFFGEGSRLTVL.

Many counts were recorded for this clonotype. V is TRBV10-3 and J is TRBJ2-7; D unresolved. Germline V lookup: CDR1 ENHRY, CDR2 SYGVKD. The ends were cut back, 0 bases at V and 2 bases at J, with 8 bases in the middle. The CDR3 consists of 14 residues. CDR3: CAISESGRPYEQYF. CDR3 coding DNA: TGTGCCATCAGTGAGTCGGGTAGGCCCTACGAGCAGTACTTC.

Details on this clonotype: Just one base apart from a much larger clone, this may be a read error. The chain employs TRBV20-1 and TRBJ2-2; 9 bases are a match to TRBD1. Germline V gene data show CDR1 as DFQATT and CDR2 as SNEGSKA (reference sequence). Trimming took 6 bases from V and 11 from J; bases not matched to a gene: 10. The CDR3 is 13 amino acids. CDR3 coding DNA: TGCAGTGCCTCGGGACAGGGAGATTGCGAGCTGTTTTTT. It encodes CSASGQGDCELFF.

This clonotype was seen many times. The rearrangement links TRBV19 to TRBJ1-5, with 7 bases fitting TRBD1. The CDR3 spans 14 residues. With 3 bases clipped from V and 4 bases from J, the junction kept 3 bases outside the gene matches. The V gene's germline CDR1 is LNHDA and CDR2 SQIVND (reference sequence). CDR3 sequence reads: CASSILTGNQPQHF. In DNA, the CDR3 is TGTGCCAGTAGTATCTTGACAGGGAATCAGCCCCAGCATTTT. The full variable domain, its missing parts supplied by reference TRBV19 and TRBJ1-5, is DGGITQSPKYLFRKEGQNVTLSCEQNLNHDAMYWYRQDPGQGLRLIYYSQIVNDFQKGDIAEGYSVSREKKESFPLTVTSAQKNPTAFYLCASSILTGNQPQHFGDGTRLSIL.

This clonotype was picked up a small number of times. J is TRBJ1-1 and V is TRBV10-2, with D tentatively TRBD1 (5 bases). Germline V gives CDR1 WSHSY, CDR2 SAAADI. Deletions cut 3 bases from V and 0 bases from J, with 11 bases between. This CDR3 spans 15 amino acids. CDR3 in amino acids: CASSDAGRMNTEAFF. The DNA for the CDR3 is TGCGCCAGCAGTGACGCGGGACGGATGAACACTGAAGCTTTCTTT.

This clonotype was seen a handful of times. The CDR3 protein is CASRRGQGSSEQYF. CDR3 coding DNA: TGTGCCAGCAGACGGGGACAGGGCTCATCCGAGCAGTACTTC. The V and J genes are TRBV12-3 or TRBV12-4 and TRBJ2-7, with 9 nucleotides matching TRBD1. J was trimmed by 6 bases and V by 6 bases; bases with no gene match: 9. The CDR3 totals 14 residues.

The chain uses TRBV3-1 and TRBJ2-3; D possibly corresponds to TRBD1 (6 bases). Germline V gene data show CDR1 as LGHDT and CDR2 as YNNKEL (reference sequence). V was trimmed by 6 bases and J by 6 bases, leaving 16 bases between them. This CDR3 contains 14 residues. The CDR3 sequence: CASSPDRITDTQYF. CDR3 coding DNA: TGTGCCAGCAGTCCCGACAGGATTACGGATACGCAGTATTTT.

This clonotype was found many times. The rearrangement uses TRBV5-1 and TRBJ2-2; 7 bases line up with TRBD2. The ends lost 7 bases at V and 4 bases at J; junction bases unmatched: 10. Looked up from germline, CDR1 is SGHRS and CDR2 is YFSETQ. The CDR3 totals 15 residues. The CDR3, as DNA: TGCGCCAGCGCCACCCGACTAGCAGGCACCGGGGAGCTGTTTTTT. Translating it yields CASATRLAGTGELFF.

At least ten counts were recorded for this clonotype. DNA for the CDR3: TGTGCCAGCAGCTTAGACCGGCGCCTTGGGAGGACTGAAGCTTTCTTT. Translation: CASSLDRRLGRTEAFF. The genes are TRBV11-2 and TRBJ1-1; no clear D. V lost 0 bases, J lost 5 bases, and 16 bases lay in between. The germline V gene has CDR1 SGHAT and CDR2 FQNNGV. CDR3 length: 16 amino acids.

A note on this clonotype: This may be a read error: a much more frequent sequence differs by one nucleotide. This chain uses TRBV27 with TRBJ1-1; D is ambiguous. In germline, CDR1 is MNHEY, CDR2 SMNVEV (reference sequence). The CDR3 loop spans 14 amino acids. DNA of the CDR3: TGTGCCAGCAGTTTTCATGGGATGAACACTGAAGCTTTGTTT. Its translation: CASSFHGMNTEALF.

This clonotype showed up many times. Here the CDR3 DNA reads TGCAGTGCTAGTAGCAGGGAGGGATTTGTATCAGATACGCAGTATTTT. It yields the protein CSASSREGFVSDTQYF. The genes are TRBV20-1 and TRBJ2-3, with 7 bases lining up with TRBD2. J lost 4 bases, V lost 3 bases, and 13 bases had no gene match. Germline values: CDR1 DFQATT, CDR2 SNEGSKA (reference sequence). The CDR3 spans 16 residues.

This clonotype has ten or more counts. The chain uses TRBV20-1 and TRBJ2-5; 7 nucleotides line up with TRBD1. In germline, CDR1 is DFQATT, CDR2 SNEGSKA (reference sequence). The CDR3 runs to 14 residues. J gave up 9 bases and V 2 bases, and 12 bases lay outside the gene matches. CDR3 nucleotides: TGCAGTGCTAGACAGACAGGGATTTATATTTCCCAGTACTTC. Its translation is CSARQTGIYISQYF.